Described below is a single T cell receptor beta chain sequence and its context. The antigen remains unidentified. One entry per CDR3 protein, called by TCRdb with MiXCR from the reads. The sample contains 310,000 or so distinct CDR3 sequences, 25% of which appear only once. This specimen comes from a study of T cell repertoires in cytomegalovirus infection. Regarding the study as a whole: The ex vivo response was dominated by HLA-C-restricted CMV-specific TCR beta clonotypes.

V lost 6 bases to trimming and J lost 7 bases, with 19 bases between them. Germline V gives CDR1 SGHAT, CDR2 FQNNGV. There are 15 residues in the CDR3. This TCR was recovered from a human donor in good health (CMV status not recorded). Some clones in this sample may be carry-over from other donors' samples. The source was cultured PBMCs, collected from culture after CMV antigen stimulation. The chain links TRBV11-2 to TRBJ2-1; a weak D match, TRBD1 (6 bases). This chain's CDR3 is CASRPTGSNMNEQFF. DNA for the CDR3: TGTGCCAGCAGACCAACAGGGTCCAATATGAATGAGCAGTTCTTC.